This T cell receptor beta chain is from a study of a mutant IDH1 vaccine in newly diagnosed glioma. Study summary: Patients previously underwent radiotherapy, temozolomide, or both, and most underwent both.

Points from the study as a whole: Apparently unrelated to pseudoprogression were changes in the top peripheral T cell clonotypes. Induction of immune responses by the vaccine occurred in about 92% of patients.

This clone was observed a single time. The antigen is undetermined. Time point of the sample: baseline, week 1 (first vaccination visit). As to treatment: pre-vaccination baseline after standard-of-care therapy. The data were produced by immunoSEQ multiplex PCR, yet TCRdb's version contains in-frame clones alone and is incomplete. The profile shows roughly 86,000 clones, about four fifths of them singletons. The CDR3 consists of 15 residues. V gave up 4 bases and J gave up 0 bases, with 13 bases separating them. The germline CDR1 and CDR2 sequences are SGHNT and YYREEE (reference sequence). Sample: PBMCs, taken from a glioma patient treated with radiotherapy, temozolomide or both. The chain is built from TRBV5-4 and TRBJ2-5, with D perhaps TRBD2 (7 bases). The TCR originated in a man aged 35 to 55 with glioma. The CDR3 coding sequence is TGTGCCAGCAGCCGCGAGGGGGGGAACCAAGAGACCCAGTACTTC. Translation gives CASSREGGNQETQYF.